This T cell receptor (beta chain) was captured by sequencing in a study of CD4 T cells in relation to SARS-CoV-2 and coronaviruses. Deletions cut 6 bases from V and 5 bases from J, with 14 bases between. This CDR3 is built from 13 residues. Unexposed donor CD4+ T cells date from about 2011-2019, before the COVID-19 pandemic. Repertoires were generated with immunoSEQ multiplex PCR, while TCRdb's copy carries only in-frame clones and drops some. Of about 70,000 clones listed, 87% are singletons. This chain joins TRBV12-3 or TRBV12-4 and TRBJ2-7; the D call may be TRBD1 or TRBD2 (6 bases each). Sequencing was performed on memory CD4+ T cells from PBMCs. The TCR sequence derives from a human donor in good health. The CDR3: CASSTGASDEQYF. The CDR3 coding sequence is TGTGCCAGCAGCACGGGGGCGTCGGACGAGCAGTACTTC.